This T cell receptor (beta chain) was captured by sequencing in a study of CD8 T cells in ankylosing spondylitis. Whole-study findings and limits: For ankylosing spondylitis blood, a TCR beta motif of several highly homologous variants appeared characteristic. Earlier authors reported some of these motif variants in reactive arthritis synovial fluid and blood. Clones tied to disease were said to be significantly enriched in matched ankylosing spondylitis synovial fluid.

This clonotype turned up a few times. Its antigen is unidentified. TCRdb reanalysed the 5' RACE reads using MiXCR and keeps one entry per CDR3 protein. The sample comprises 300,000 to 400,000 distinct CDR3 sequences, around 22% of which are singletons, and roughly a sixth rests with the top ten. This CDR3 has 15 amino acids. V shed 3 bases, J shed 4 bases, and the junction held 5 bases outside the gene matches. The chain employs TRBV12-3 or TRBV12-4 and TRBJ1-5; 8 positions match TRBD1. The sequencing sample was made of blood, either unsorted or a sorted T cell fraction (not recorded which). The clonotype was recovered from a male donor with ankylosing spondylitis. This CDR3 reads CASSFRRTGNQPQHF. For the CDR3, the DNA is TGTGCCAGCAGTTTTCGGCGGACAGGGAATCAGCCCCAGCATTTT.